What follows are 14 T cell receptor beta chains derived from one specimen sequenced in a study of T-cell memory formation after mild COVID-19. TCRdb reprocessed the 5' RACE reads via MiXCR and lists one record per CDR3 protein. The repertoire holds under 300,000 distinct CDR3 sequences, with over 7% as singletons. Input material: PBMCs or a T cell subset sorted from them (not recorded which). The receptor set was obtained from a man between 18 and 35 years old who had mild COVID-19 (a few samples of this study predate the infection). Cell type and time point are not known.

CDR3 sequence: CASSLAGGSQFEKLFF. The CDR3 region has the DNA TGTGCCAGCAGCTTGGCCGGAGGATCGCAGTTTGAAAAACTGTTTTTT. This chain joins TRBV5-6 and TRBJ1-4; D call uncertain. In germline, CDR1 is SGHDT, CDR2 YYEEEE. Trimming shortened V by 0 bases and J by 7 bases, and 16 bases separated the two germline ends. This CDR3 comprises 16 residues.

This chain joins TRBV7-8 and TRBJ2-1; 7 positions agree with TRBD1. The V segment lost 7 bases and the J segment 2 bases; nucleotides outside the gene matches: 8. CDR3 length equals 15 residues. Germline CDR1 SGHVS, CDR2 FQNEAQ. This CDR3 reads CASTLDRATYNEQFF. In DNA form, the CDR3 reads TGTGCCAGCACCCTTGACAGGGCCACCTACAATGAGCAGTTCTTC.

This clonotype was seen many times. This rearrangement joins TRBV7-2 to TRBJ2-4, with D possibly being TRBD1 (8 bases). This CDR3 spans 15 amino acids. Germline CDR1 reads SGHTA; CDR2 reads FQGNSA. V was clipped by 3 bases and J by 6 bases, with 15 bases between them. The CDR3 protein is CASSFDRGGRNIQYF. The CDR3 DNA reads TGTGCCAGCAGCTTCGACAGGGGAGGGAGAAACATTCAGTACTTC.

This clonotype was detected only a few times. This chain connects TRBV6-1 to TRBJ1-2; D remains unclear. The CDR3 is made up of 14 amino acids. Trimming shortened V by 8 bases and J by 4 bases, and 17 bases separated the two germline ends. CDR1 and CDR2 (germline): MNHNS, SASEGT. DNA for the CDR3: TGTGCCAGCTCGACTACCGGGAAAGTCTATGGCTACACCTTC. It is translated as CASSTTGKVYGYTF.

V is TRBV5-1 and J is TRBJ2-1, with D perhaps being TRBD1 or TRBD2 (5 bases each). Germline V lookup: CDR1 SGHRS, CDR2 YFSETQ. The CDR3 runs to 14 residues. Trimming cost V 0 bases and J 5 bases, with 9 bases left between them. Written as DNA, the CDR3 is TGCGCCAGCAGCTTGGTGAGGGGACACAATGAGCAGTTCTTC. It specifies CASSLVRGHNEQFF.

The chain carries TRBV29-1 and TRBJ2-5; maybe TRBD2 (6 bases). CDR1 is SQVTM, CDR2 ANQGSEA, per germline. The CDR3 loop spans 12 amino acids. Between the trimmed V and J ends, which lost 8 bases and 4 bases, there was a span of 14 bases. CDR3 nucleotides: TGCAGCTTTCAATCCGGGGGAGAGACCCAGTACTTC. Translated: CSFQSGGETQYF.

This chain uses TRBV11-1 with TRBJ2-1; possibly TRBD1 for D (5 bases). The CDR3 length is 18 residues. V was clipped by 0 bases and J by 1 base, with 16 bases between them. Germline V gene lookup returns CDR1 SGHAT and CDR2 FQDESV (reference sequence). This CDR3 is CASSLARWGQGSYNEQFF. As DNA, the CDR3 is TGTGCCAGCAGCTTAGCGCGGTGGGGCCAAGGTTCCTACAATGAGCAGTTCTTC.

V usage is TRBV20-1 and J usage is TRBJ2-1, with D perhaps assigned TRBD1 or TRBD2 (6 bases each). This CDR3 spans 14 amino acids. V shed 4 bases and J shed 7 bases, with 17 bases lying between them. Germline CDR1 is DFQATT and CDR2 is SNEGSKA (reference sequence). CDR3 coding DNA: TGCAGTGCTAATGGAGGGCAGGGGAGGAATGAGCAGTTCTTC. Protein product: CSANGGQGRNEQFF.

The rearrangement links TRBV9 to TRBJ2-6; D unresolved. The germline CDR1 and CDR2 sequences are SGDLS and YYNGEE. The ends were cut back, 0 bases at V and 0 bases at J, with 4 bases in the middle. This CDR3 has 15 residues. The CDR3 loop reads CASSVDSSGANVLTF. The CDR3 DNA sequence: TGTGCCAGCAGCGTAGACTCCTCTGGGGCCAACGTCCTGACTTTC.

This clonotype was recorded at least ten times. The V and J genes are TRBV7-2 and TRBJ1-1; TRBD1 matches at 9 bases. V trimming: 5 bases; J trimming: 5 bases; junction bases outside the gene matches: 6. This CDR3 is 14 amino acids long. The V gene's germline CDR1 is SGHTA and CDR2 FQGNSA. CDR3 nucleotides: TGTGCCAGCAGCGTGGACAGGGGAGAAACTGAAGCTTTCTTT. This codes for CASSVDRGETEAFF.

This clonotype was detected ten times or more. The J gene is TRBJ2-1, the V gene TRBV5-1; D is ambiguous. Deletions cut 4 bases from V and 0 bases from J, with 8 bases between. Germline V gene lookup returns CDR1 SGHRS and CDR2 YFSETQ. This CDR3 spans 14 amino acids. CDR3 coding DNA: TGCGCCAGCAGCCCAGGTAGCTCCTACAATGAGCAGTTCTTC. Its translation is CASSPGSSYNEQFF.

This clonotype was counted ten times or more. The chain recombines TRBV20-1 with TRBJ2-1, with 8 nucleotides matching TRBD1. J lost 3 bases, V lost 5 bases, and 9 bases had no gene match. The CDR3 sequence is 15 residues long. Germline V gives CDR1 DFQATT, CDR2 SNEGSKA (reference sequence). The CDR3 here is CSAPRTGTFYNEQFF. The DNA for the CDR3 is TGCAGTGCTCCCCGGACAGGGACTTTCTACAATGAGCAGTTCTTC.

This sequence joins TRBV30 and TRBJ2-3; 12 nucleotides line up with TRBD2. After removal of 4 bases from V and 4 bases from J, the junction contained 6 bases not matched to a gene. The CDR3 sequence is 15 residues long. CDR1 GTSNPN and CDR2 SVGIG come from the germline V gene (reference sequence). The CDR3 loop reads CAWTTGLAGSDTQYF. The CDR3 DNA follows: TGTGCCTGGACAACCGGACTAGCGGGGTCAGATACGCAGTATTTT.

The J gene is TRBJ1-1, the V gene TRBV7-9; maybe TRBD1 (6 bases). CDR3 length: 13 residues. V lost 2 bases and J lost 10, with 14 bases in between. Germline values: CDR1 SEHNR, CDR2 FQNEAQ (reference sequence). The CDR3 sequence: CASSLRDAGAAFF. CDR3 nucleotides: TGTGCCAGCAGCTTACGGGACGCAGGGGCAGCTTTCTTT.